The 8 T cell receptor beta chains below were found in one sample sequenced in a study of T cell repertoires in cytomegalovirus infection. TCRdb reprocessed the reads via MiXCR and lists one record per CDR3 protein. This repertoire shows more than 400,000 distinct CDR3 sequences, around 27% found once; its top ten account for less than 15%. The sample comprised PBMCs. The receptors stem from a human donor in good health (CMV status not recorded). Some clones in this sample may be carry-over from other donors' samples.

The chain is built from TRBV2 and TRBJ1-1, with D perhaps matching TRBD1 (5 bases). Germline CDR1 reads SNHLY; CDR2 reads FYNNEI. Trimming took off 7 bases at V and 1 base at J, with 10 bases between the two ends. This CDR3 is 13 amino acids long. CDR3: CASTRDWNTEAFF. CDR3 DNA sequence: TGTGCCAGCACCCGGGACTGGAACACTGAAGCTTTCTTT.

This clonotype came up many times. V gene TRBV7-2 combines with J gene TRBJ1-2; 7 bases line up with TRBD1. V lost 6 bases, J lost 5 bases, and 12 bases stayed unmatched. CDR3 length: 15 residues. Germline-derived CDR1 and CDR2 are SGHTA and FQGNSA. In DNA, the CDR3 is TGTGCCAGCAGGCTAACCGGGACAGAAACTTATGGCTACACCTTC. It encodes CASRLTGTETYGYTF.

This clonotype was seen a handful of times. This rearrangement joins TRBV11-3 to TRBJ2-7; 9 bases map to TRBD1. V trimming: 5 bases; J trimming: 4 bases; junction bases outside the gene matches: 6. The CDR3 runs 14 residues. The V gene's germline CDR1 is SGHNT and CDR2 YENEEA. In DNA, the CDR3 is TGTGCCAGCAGCCGGACAGGGGATCCTTACGAGCAGTACTTC. It translates to CASSRTGDPYEQYF.

J is TRBJ2-1 and V is TRBV27; the match to TRBD2 covers 7 bases. CDR3 length: 18 amino acids. Per germline, CDR1 MNHEY and CDR2 SMNVEV (reference sequence). After removal of 5 bases from V and 4 bases from J, the junction contained 17 bases not matched to a gene. DNA of the CDR3: TGTGCCAGCAGTCGATACAGGCTAGCGGAACCCCTATACAATGAGCAGTTCTTC. This gives the protein CASSRYRLAEPLYNEQFF.

The rearrangement uses TRBV27 and TRBJ2-7, with TRBD2 matching 8 bases. The J segment lost 2 bases and the V segment lost 3 bases, leaving 12 bases of the junction unmatched. The CDR3 is 17 residues long. Germline V gives CDR1 MNHEY, CDR2 SMNVEV (reference sequence). Written as DNA, the CDR3 is TGTGCCAGCAGTTTTTCCGGGACTAGGAGAATGGCCTACGAGCAGTACTTC. Translated, it gives CASSFSGTRRMAYEQYF.

Many counts were recorded for this clonotype. The chain carries TRBV6-2 or TRBV6-3 and TRBJ2-1, with 7 positions matching TRBD1. This CDR3 has 16 amino acids. Germline CDR1 is MNHEY and CDR2 is SVGEGT. V trimming: 0 bases; J trimming: 4 bases; junction bases outside the gene matches: 6. CDR3 in amino acids: CASSYSMATGYNEQFF. In DNA, the CDR3 is TGTGCCAGCAGTTACTCTATGGCGACAGGGTACAATGAGCAGTTCTTC.

Concerning this clonotype itself: The junction differs from germline at one of its ends, possibly a read error. The CDR3 region has the DNA TGTGCCAGCAGTTTTTTGGCGGGACGCCCCCGGGTCTTC. Protein product: CASSFLAGRPRVF. The chain is built from TRBV12-3 or TRBV12-4 and TRBJ2-1; D is perhaps TRBD2 (6 bases). The CDR3 extends over 13 amino acids.

This clonotype was picked up one time. This chain links TRBV5-1 with TRBJ2-1; D not resolved. V dropped 0 bases and J dropped 9 bases, with 16 bases sitting between them. CDR3 length: 15 amino acids. Germline V gene sequence: CDR1 SGHRS, CDR2 YFSETQ. The CDR3 DNA reads as TGCGCCAGCAGCTTGGCCTATGACCCGACGGGTGAGCAGTTCTTC. Its translation: CASSLAYDPTGEQFF.